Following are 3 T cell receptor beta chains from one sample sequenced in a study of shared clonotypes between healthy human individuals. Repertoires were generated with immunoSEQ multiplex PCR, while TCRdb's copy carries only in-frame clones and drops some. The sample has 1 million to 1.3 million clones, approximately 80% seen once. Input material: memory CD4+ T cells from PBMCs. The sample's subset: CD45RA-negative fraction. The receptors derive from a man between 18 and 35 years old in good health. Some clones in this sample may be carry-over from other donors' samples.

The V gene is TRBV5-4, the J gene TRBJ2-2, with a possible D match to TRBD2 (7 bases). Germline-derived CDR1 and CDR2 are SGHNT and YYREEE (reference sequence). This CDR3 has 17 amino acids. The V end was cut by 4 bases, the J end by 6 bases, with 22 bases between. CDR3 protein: CASSPRVRGPSAGELFF. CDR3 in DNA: TGTGCCAGCAGCCCCCGTGTGCGGGGGCCTTCGGCCGGGGAGCTGTTTTTT.

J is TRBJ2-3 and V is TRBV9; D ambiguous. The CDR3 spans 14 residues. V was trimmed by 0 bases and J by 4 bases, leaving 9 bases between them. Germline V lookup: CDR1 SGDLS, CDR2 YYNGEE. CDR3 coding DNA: TGTGCCAGCAGCGTAGAATCGAGCGCAGATACGCAGTATTTT. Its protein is CASSVESSADTQYF.

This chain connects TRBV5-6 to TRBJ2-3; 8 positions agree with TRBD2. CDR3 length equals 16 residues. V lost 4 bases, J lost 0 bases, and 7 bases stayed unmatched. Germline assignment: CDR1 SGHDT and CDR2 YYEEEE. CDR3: CASSRSGRVSTDTQYF. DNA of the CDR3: TGTGCCAGCAGCCGAAGCGGGAGAGTCAGCACAGATACGCAGTATTTT.